These 12 T cell receptor beta chains share one sample of origin, sequenced in a study of OX40 agonist ivuxolimab in advanced cancers. Generated by immunoSEQ multiplex PCR, the TCRdb table keeps only in-frame clones and is missing some. The sample shows tens of thousands of clones, over 80% of them seen only once. The sequenced sample was CD4+ or CD8+ T cells sorted from blood, obtained in a trial of the OX40 agonist ivuxolimab. These receptors came from an adult with an advanced solid tumor such as melanoma, head and neck, liver or kidney cancer.

This chain uses TRBV30 with TRBJ2-1, with 9 bases matching TRBD1. Per germline, CDR1 GTSNPN and CDR2 SVGIG (reference sequence). The CDR3 sequence is 16 residues long. V shed 3 bases, J shed 2 bases, and the junction held 8 bases outside the gene matches. Here the CDR3 DNA reads TGTGCCTGGAGCCCAAGCAGGACAGGGGCCTACAATGAGCAGTTCTTC. Translating it yields CAWSPSRTGAYNEQFF.

The V and J genes are TRBV28 and TRBJ1-2, with TRBD1 identical over 9 bases. Germline lookup yields CDR1 MDHEN and CDR2 SYDVKM. There are 17 residues in the CDR3. The ends lost 6 bases at V and 4 bases at J; junction bases unmatched: 15. The CDR3 sequence is CASRNTGAGTGPYGYTF. CDR3 coding DNA: TGTGCCAGCAGAAATACGGGAGCGGGGACAGGGCCCTATGGCTACACCTTC.

This clone appeared a few times. This sequence joins TRBV11-2 and TRBJ1-1; D is unclear. The germline V gene has CDR1 SGHAT and CDR2 FQNNGV. The CDR3 is made up of 13 amino acids. V lost 8 bases to trimming and J lost 1 base, with 11 bases between them. In nucleotides, the CDR3 is TGTGCCAGCGTATCTCTCGGGAACACTGAAGCTTTCTTT. It specifies CASVSLGNTEAFF.

The chain uses TRBV7-7 and TRBJ1-1; D call uncertain. Germline lookup yields CDR1 SSHAT and CDR2 FNYEAQ (reference sequence). Between the trimmed V and J ends, which lost 5 bases and 3 bases, there was a span of 10 bases. There are 13 residues in the CDR3. The CDR3, as DNA: TGTGCCAGCAGCCGCGGGGAGCACACTGAAGCTTTCTTT. Translation: CASSRGEHTEAFF.

The rearrangement uses TRBV6-1 and TRBJ2-2; D not resolved. V was cut by 4 bases and J by 6 bases, with 12 bases left in between. This CDR3 region has 14 residues. Looked up from germline, CDR1 is MNHNS and CDR2 is SASEGT. The CDR3 spells CASSGLGWAGELFF. The CDR3 region has the DNA TGTGCCAGCAGTGGTTTAGGTTGGGCCGGGGAGCTGTTTTTT.

The chain is built from TRBV15 and TRBJ2-5; D might be TRBD1 or TRBD2, each matching 5 bases. This CDR3 contains 15 residues. V lost 0 bases and J lost 2, with 10 bases in between. Looked up from germline, CDR1 is LNHNV and CDR2 is YYDKDF (reference sequence). CDR3 amino acids: CATSRERGFQETQYF. For the CDR3, the DNA is TGTGCCACCAGCAGAGAACGGGGCTTTCAAGAGACCCAGTACTTC.

The CDR3: CASSRPGQSVNTIYF. The CDR3 nucleotides are TGTGCCAGTAGTAGACCGGGACAATCGGTCAACACCATATATTTT. This sequence joins TRBV19 and TRBJ1-3; TRBD1 is a possible D gene (6 bases). The germline V and J ends were trimmed by 4 bases and 7 bases, with 17 bases remaining between them. This CDR3 has 15 residues. The germline CDR1 and CDR2 sequences are LNHDA and SQIVND (reference sequence).

This rearrangement joins TRBV27 to TRBJ2-1; 10 positions agree with TRBD2. J lost 4 bases, V lost 2 bases, and 5 bases had no gene match. Germline CDR1 reads MNHEY; CDR2 reads SMNVEV (reference sequence). The CDR3 sequence is 16 residues long. This CDR3 is CASSLNGLADYNEQFF. The CDR3 region has the DNA TGTGCCAGCAGTTTAAATGGACTAGCGGATTACAATGAGCAGTTCTTC.

The chain couples TRBV5-6 to TRBJ2-1; D gene ambiguous. This CDR3 has 12 amino acids. Germline values: CDR1 SGHDT, CDR2 YYEEEE. Trimming left V 1 base short and J 6 bases short, with 5 bases between. The CDR3 spells CASSLIANEQFF. The CDR3 nucleotides are TGTGCCAGCAGCTTGATCGCCAATGAGCAGTTCTTC. The entire variable domain, with the rest obtained from reference TRBV5-6 and TRBJ2-1, is as follows: DAGVTQSPTHLIKTRGQQVTLRCSPKSGHDTVSWYQQALGQGPQFIFQYYEEEERQRGNFPDRFSGHQFPNYSSELNVNALLLGDSALYLCASSLIANEQFFGPGTRLTVL.

This rearrangement joins TRBV9 to TRBJ2-2; possibly TRBD2 for D (5 bases). Germline CDR1 and CDR2: SGDLS and YYNGEE. The CDR3 runs 16 residues. Trimming shortened V by 0 bases and J by 8 bases, and 17 bases separated the two germline ends. The CDR3 reads CASSVAGLPEGGELFF. The CDR3 DNA reads as TGTGCCAGCAGCGTAGCCGGGCTGCCCGAGGGAGGGGAGCTGTTTTTT.

The chain recombines TRBV5-4 with TRBJ2-5; D unclear. Trimming removed 0 bases at V and 7 bases at J, with 13 bases between. Germline V CDR1 and CDR2: SGHNT, YYREEE (reference sequence). The CDR3 has 14 amino acids. The CDR3 spells CASSLDWAEGTQYF. CDR3 coding DNA: TGTGCCAGCAGCTTGGACTGGGCAGAAGGGACCCAGTACTTC. The variable domain in full, completed from reference TRBV5-4 and TRBJ2-5, reads ETGVTQSPTHLIKTRGQQVTLRCSSQSGHNTVSWYQQALGQGPQFIFQYYREEENGRGNFPPRFSGLQFPNYSSELNVNALELDDSALYLCASSLDWAEGTQYFGPGTRLLVL.

The chain links TRBV7-6 to TRBJ1-3, with unresolved D. The V gene lost 5 bases and the J gene lost 2 bases, with 16 bases spanning the gap. The germline V gene encodes CDR1 SGHVS and CDR2 FNYEAQ. The CDR3 runs 16 residues. This chain's CDR3 is CASSAQASGAGNTIYF. The CDR3 coding sequence is TGTGCCAGCAGCGCACAAGCGTCGGGTGCTGGAAACACCATATATTTT. Full variable domain (rest looked up from reference TRBV7-6 and TRBJ1-3): GAGVSQSPRYKVTKRGQDVALRCDPISGHVSLYWYRQALGQGPEFLTYFNYEAQQDKSGLPNDRFSAERPEGSISTLTIQRTEQRDSAMYRCASSAQASGAGNTIYFGEGSWLTVV.